The present entry profiles one T cell receptor (beta chain) with its context. This record belongs to a study of T cell responses to AZD1222 COVID-19 vaccine. Study at large: Researchers grouped second doses given at about 4 or about 12 weeks into one pool.

Profiling relied on immunoSEQ multiplex PCR, and the TCRdb table lists in-frame clones only, not all of them. The sample holds around 120,000 clones, approximately 92% seen once. This CDR3 comprises 15 residues. Germline-derived CDR1 and CDR2 are SGHVS and FNYEAQ. The V and J ends lost 1 base and 3 bases respectively, with 12 bases between them. The clonotype was recovered from an adult in good health. The specimen was peripheral blood, collected on day 0 of AZD1222 vaccination. J is TRBJ2-5 and V is TRBV7-6; D call uncertain. In DNA form, the CDR3 reads TGTGCCAGCAGCTTAGATGGCTATTCGGAAGAGACCCAGTACTTC. Translating it yields CASSLDGYSEETQYF.